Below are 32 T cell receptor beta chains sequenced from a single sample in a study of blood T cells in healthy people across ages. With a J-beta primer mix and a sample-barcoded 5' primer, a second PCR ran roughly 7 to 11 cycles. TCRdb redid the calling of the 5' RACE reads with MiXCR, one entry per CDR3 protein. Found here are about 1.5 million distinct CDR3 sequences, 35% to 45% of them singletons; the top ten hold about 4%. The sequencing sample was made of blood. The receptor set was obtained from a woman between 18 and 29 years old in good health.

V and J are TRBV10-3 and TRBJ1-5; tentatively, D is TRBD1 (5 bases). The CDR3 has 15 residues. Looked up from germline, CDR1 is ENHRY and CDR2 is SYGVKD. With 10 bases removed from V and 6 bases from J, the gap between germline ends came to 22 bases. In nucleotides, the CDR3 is TGTGCCACCAGACTCGAGGCGGGGGTTGGTCAGCCCCAGCATTTT. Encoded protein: CATRLEAGVGQPQHF.

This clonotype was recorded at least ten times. The CDR3 nucleotides are TGTGCCAGCAGCTATACTGCGGGAGGGGGCTCTAGCACAGATACGCAGTATTTT. Its translation is CASSYTAGGGSSTDTQYF. The gene calls are TRBV7-3 and TRBJ2-3; 9 nucleotides align to TRBD2. This CDR3 region has 18 residues. Germline loops: CDR1 SGHTA, CDR2 FQGTGA. J was trimmed by 0 bases and V by 4 bases; bases with no gene match: 11.

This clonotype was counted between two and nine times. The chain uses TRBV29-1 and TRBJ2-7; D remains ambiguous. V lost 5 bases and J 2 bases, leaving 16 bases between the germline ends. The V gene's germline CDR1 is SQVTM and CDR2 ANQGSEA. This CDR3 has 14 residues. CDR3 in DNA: TGCAGCGTTAAGGGTCTGGCACTTGCCTACGAGCAGTACTTC. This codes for CSVKGLALAYEQYF.

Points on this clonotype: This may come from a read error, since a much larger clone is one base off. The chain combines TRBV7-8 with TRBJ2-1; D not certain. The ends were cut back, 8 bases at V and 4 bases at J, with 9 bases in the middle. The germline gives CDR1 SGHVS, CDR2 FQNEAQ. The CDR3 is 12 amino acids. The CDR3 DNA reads TGTGCCAGCGGCTCGGTATACAATGAGCAGTTCTTC. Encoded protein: CASGSVYNEQFF.

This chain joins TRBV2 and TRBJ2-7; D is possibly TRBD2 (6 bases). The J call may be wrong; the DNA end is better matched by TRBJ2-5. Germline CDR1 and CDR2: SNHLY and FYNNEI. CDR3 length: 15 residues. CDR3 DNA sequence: TGTGCCAGCAGTCCTCAAGGAGGGCGGGAAGAGACCCAGTACTTC. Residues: CASSPQGGREETQYF.

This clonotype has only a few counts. CDR3 region: CASSFGTGTGSYEQYF. The CDR3 DNA sequence: TGTGCCAGCAGCTTTGGGACCGGGACAGGTTCCTACGAGCAGTACTTC. The rearrangement links TRBV7-9 to TRBJ2-7; 8 nucleotides align to TRBD1. The CDR3 covers 16 residues. V dropped 3 bases and J dropped 1; count of bases not matched to a gene: 8. Germline CDR1 reads SEHNR; CDR2 reads FQNEAQ (reference sequence).

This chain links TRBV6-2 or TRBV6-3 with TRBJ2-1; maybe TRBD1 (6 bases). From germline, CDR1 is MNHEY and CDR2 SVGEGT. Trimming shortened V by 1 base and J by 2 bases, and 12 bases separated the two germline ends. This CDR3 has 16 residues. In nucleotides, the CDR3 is TGTGCCAGCAGTTACTTGGATAACAGGGCCTACAATGAGCAGTTCTTC. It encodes CASSYLDNRAYNEQFF.

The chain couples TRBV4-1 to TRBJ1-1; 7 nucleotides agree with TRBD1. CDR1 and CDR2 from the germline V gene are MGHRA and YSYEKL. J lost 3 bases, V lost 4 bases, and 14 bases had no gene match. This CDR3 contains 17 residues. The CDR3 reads CASSPSPPTGLDTEAFF. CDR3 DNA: TGCGCCAGCAGCCCCTCCCCCCCGACAGGGCTCGACACTGAAGCTTTCTTT.

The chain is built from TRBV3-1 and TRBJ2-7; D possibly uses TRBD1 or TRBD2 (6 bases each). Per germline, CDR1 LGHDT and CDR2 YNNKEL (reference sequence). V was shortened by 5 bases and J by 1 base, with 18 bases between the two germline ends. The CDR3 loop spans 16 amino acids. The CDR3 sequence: CASSSVLRGPSYEQYF. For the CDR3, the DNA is TGTGCCAGCAGCTCAGTCCTCCGGGGGCCATCCTACGAGCAGTACTTC.

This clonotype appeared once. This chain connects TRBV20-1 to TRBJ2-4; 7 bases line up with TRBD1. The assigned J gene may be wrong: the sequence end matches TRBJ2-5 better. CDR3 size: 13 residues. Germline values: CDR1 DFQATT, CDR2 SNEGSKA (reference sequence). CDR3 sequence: CSGKRTGVETQYF. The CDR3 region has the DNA TGCAGTGGAAAGCGGACAGGCGTGGAGACCCAGTACTTC.

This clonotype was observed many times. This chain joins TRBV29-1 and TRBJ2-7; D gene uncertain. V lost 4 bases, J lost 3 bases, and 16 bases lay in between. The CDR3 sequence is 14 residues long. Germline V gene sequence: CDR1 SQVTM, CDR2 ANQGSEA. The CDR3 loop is CSVVLSGLGYEQYF. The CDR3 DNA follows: TGCAGCGTTGTCCTTTCTGGGCTGGGCTACGAGCAGTACTTC.

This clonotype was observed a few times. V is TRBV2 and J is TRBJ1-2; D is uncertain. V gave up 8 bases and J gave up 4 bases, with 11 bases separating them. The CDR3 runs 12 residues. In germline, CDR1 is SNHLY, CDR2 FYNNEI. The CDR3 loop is CASPDEGYGYTF. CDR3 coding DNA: TGTGCCAGCCCGGACGAAGGCTATGGCTACACCTTC.

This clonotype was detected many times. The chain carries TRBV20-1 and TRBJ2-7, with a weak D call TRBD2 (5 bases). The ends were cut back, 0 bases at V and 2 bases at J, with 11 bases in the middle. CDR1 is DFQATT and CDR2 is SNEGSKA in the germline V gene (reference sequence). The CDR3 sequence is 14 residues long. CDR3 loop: CSARDRGRTYEQYF. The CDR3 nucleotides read TGCAGTGCTAGAGATCGGGGTCGGACCTACGAGCAGTACTTC.

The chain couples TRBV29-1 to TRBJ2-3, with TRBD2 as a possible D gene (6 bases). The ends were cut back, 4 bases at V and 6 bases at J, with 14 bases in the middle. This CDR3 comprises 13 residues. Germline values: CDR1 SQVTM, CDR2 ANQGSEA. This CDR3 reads CSVAQRVGDTQYF. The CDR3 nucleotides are TGCAGCGTTGCCCAGCGGGTAGGGGATACGCAGTATTTT.

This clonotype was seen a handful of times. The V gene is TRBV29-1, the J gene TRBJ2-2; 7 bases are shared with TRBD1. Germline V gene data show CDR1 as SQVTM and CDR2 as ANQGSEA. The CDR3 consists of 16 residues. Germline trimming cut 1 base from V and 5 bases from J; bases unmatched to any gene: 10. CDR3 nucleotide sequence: TGCAGCGTTGAAGTTCCGGACAGGCACTGGACCGGGGAGCTGTTTTTT. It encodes CSVEVPDRHWTGELFF.

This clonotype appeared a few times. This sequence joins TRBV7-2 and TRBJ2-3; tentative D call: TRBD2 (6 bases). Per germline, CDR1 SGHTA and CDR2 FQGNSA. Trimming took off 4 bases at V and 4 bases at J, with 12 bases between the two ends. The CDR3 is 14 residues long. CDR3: CASSSRLVADTQYF. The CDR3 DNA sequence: TGTGCCAGCAGCTCACGACTAGTGGCAGATACGCAGTATTTT.

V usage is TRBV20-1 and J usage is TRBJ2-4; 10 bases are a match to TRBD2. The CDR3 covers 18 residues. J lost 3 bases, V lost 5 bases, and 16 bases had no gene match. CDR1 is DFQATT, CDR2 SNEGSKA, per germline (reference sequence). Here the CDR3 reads CSAYGGLAGDRGKNIQYF. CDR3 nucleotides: TGCAGTGCTTATGGGGGGCTAGCGGGAGATAGGGGCAAAAACATTCAGTACTTC.

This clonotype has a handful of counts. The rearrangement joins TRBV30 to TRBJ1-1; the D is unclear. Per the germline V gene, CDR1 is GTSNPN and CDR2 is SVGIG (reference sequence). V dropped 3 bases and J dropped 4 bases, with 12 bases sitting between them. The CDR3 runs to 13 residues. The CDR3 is CAWREERSTEAFF. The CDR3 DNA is TGTGCCTGGAGGGAAGAGAGGAGCACTGAAGCTTTCTTT.

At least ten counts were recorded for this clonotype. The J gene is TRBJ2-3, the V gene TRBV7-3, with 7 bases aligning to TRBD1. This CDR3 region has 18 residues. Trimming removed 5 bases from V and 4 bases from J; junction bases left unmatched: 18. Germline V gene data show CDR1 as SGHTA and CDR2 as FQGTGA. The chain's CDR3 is CASSRKGAVNPMADTQYF. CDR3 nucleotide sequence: TGTGCCAGCAGCCGTAAGGGGGCGGTTAACCCTATGGCAGATACGCAGTATTTT.

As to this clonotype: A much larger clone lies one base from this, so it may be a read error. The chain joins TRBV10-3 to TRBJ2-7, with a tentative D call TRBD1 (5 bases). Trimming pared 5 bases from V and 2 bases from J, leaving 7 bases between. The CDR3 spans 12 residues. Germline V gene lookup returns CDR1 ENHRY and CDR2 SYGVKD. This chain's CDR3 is CAISPDTYEQYF. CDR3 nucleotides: TGTGCCATCAGTCCGGACACCTACGAGCAGTACTTC.

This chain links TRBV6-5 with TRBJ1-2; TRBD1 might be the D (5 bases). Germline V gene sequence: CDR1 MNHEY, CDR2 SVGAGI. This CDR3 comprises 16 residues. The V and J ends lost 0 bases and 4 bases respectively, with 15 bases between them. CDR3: CASSYSGRSRSYGYTF. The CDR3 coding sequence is TGTGCCAGCAGTTACTCGGGACGTAGTAGGAGCTATGGCTACACCTTC.

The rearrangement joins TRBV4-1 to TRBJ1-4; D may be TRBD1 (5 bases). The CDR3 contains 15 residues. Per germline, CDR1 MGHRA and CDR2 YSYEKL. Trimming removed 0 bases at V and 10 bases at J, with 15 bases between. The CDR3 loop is CASSQDSGPLRKLFF. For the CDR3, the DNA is TGCGCCAGCAGCCAAGATTCAGGGCCGCTGAGAAAACTGTTTTTT.

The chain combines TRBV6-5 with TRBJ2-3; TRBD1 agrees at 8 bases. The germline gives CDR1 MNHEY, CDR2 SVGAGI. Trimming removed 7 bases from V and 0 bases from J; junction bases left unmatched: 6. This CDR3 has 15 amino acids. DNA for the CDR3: TGTGCCAGCAATCTCCAGGGGGCGAGCACAGATACGCAGTATTTT. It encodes CASNLQGASTDTQYF.

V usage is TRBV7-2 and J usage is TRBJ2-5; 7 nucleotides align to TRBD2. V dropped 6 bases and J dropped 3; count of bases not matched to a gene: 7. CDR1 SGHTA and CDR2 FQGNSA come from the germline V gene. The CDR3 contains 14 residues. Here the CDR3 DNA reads TGTGCCAGCAGGATAGCGGGTTCGAAAGAGACCCAGTACTTC. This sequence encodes CASRIAGSKETQYF. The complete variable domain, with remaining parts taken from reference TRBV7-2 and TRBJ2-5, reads GAGVSQSPSNKVTEKGKDVELRCDPISGHTALYWYRQSLGQGLEFLIYFQGNSAPDKSGLPSDRFSAERTGGSVSTLTIQRTQQEDSAVYLCASRIAGSKETQYFGPGTRLLVL.

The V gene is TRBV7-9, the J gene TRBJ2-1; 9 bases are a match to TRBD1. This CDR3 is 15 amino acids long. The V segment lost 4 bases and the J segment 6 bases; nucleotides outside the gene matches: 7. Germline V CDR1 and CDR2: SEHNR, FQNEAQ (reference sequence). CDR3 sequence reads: CASSSRTGVFNEQFF. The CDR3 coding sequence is TGTGCCAGCAGCTCCCGGACAGGGGTTTTCAATGAGCAGTTCTTC.

CDR3 coding DNA: TGCAGTGCTCCCTACAGGGAGCGAGGCTACACCTTC. Translating gives CSAPYRERGYTF. The chain is built from TRBV20-1 and TRBJ1-2; D is perhaps TRBD1 (6 bases). The CDR3 runs to 12 residues. Germline-derived CDR1 and CDR2 are DFQATT and SNEGSKA (reference sequence). V lost 5 bases to trimming and J lost 8 bases, with 15 bases between them.

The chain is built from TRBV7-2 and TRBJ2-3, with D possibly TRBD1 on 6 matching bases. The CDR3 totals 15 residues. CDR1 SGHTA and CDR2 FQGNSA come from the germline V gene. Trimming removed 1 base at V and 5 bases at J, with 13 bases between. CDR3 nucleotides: TGTGCCAGCAGCTTAGTAACAGGGTCTGAAGATACGCAGTATTTT. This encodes CASSLVTGSEDTQYF.

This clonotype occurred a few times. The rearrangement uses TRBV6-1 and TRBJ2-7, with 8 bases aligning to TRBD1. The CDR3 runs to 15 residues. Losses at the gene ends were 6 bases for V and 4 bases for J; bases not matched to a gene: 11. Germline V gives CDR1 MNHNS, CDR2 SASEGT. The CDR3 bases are TGTGCCAGCAGCTCTTTGGACAGGGTGGATTACGAGCAGTACTTC. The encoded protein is CASSSLDRVDYEQYF.

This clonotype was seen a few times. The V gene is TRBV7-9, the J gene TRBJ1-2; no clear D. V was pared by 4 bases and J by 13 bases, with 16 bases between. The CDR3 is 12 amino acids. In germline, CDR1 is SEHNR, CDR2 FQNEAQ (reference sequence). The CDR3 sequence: CASSYAPGTITF. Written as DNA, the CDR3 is TGTGCCAGCAGCTACGCCCCTGGCACAATCACCTTC.

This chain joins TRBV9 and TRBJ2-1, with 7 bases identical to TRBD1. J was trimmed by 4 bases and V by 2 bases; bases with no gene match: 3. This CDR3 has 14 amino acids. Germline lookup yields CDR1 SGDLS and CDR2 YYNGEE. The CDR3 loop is CASSVWDRYNEQFF. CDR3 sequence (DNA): TGTGCCAGCAGCGTTTGGGACAGATACAATGAGCAGTTCTTC.

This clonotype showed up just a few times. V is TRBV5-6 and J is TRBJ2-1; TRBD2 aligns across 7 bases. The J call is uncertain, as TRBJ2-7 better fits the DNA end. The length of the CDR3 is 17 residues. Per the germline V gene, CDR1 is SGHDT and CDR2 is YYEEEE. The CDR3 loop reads CASSLGLARGRPYEQYF. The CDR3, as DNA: TGTGCCAGCAGCTTGGGACTAGCACGGGGCAGGCCCTACGAGCAGTACTTC.

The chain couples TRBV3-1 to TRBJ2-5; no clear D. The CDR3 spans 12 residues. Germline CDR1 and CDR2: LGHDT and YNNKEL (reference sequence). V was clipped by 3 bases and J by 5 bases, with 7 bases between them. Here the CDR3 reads CASSHLLETQYF. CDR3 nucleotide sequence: TGTGCCAGCAGCCACCTACTGGAGACCCAGTACTTC.